These 29 T cell receptor beta chains were sequenced from one sample in a study of T cell responses to AZD1222 COVID-19 vaccine. The data were produced by immunoSEQ multiplex PCR, yet TCRdb's version contains in-frame clones alone and is incomplete. This sample has around 67,000 clones, with 83% found just once. Material: peripheral blood, obtained 28 days after the second AZD1222 dose. These receptors all come from an adult who received the AZD1222 COVID-19 vaccine.

The chain has TRBV6-5 and TRBJ1-5; no firm D call. CDR3 size: 13 residues. Germline V gene sequence: CDR1 MNHEY, CDR2 SVGAGI. The V end lost 8 bases, the J end lost 0 bases, and 8 bases lay between the germline ends. The DNA for the CDR3 is TGTGCCAGCGGGTTAGATAGCAATCAGCCCCAGCATTTT. Residues: CASGLDSNQPQHF.

In DNA form, the CDR3 reads TGTGCCAGCACCAAAGGGGAGGCAGGGAGGAACGAGCAGTACTTC. Translating it yields CASTKGEAGRNEQYF. The rearrangement joins TRBV7-9 to TRBJ2-7; D is perhaps TRBD2 (6 bases). The length of the CDR3 is 15 residues. V was trimmed by 7 bases and J by 5 bases, leaving 21 bases between them. Germline CDR1 reads SEHNR; CDR2 reads FQNEAQ (reference sequence).

The sample holds one count of this clone. The CDR3 nucleotides are TGTGCCAGCAGCCAAGTAGGGCAGTTAAAATTCTATGGCTACACCTTC. It specifies CASSQVGQLKFYGYTF. This rearrangement joins TRBV4-2 to TRBJ1-2; D gene unclear. The V gene's germline CDR1 is LGHNA and CDR2 YNFKEQ. This CDR3 region has 16 residues. The V and J ends lost 1 base and 4 bases respectively, with 16 bases between them.

The chain has TRBV3-1 (or the pseudogene TRBV3-2) and TRBJ2-3; D is uncertain. CDR1 and CDR2 from the germline V gene are LGHDT and YNNKEL (reference sequence). Trimming took 1 base from V and 1 from J, leaving 6 bases between them. The CDR3 has 14 residues. The DNA for the CDR3 is TGTGCCAGCAGCCAAGTAACAGGCACAGATACGCAGTATTTT. Protein: CASSQVTGTDTQYF.

Here the CDR3 reads CASSPQGEGELFF. CDR3 DNA sequence: TGTGCCAGCAGCCCACAGGGGGAAGGGGAGCTGTTTTTT. The rearrangement links TRBV11-3 to TRBJ2-2, with TRBD1 matching 8 bases. The CDR3 totals 13 residues. V dropped 5 bases and J dropped 8; count of bases not matched to a gene: 4. In germline, CDR1 is SGHNT, CDR2 YENEEA.

The CDR3 sequence is CASSQSTGEYGGELFF. The CDR3 nucleotides read TGTGCCAGCAGCCAATCGACAGGGGAATACGGCGGGGAGCTGTTTTTT. The chain joins TRBV5-6 to TRBJ2-2; 8 bases agree with TRBD1. The CDR3 has 16 residues. Germline values: CDR1 SGHDT, CDR2 YYEEEE. V lost 4 bases, J lost 7 bases, and 12 bases stayed unmatched. Full variable domain (missing parts from reference TRBV5-6 and TRBJ2-2): DAGVTQSPTHLIKTRGQQVTLRCSPKSGHDTVSWYQQALGQGPQFIFQYYEEEERQRGNFPDRFSGHQFPNYSSELNVNALLLGDSALYLCASSQSTGEYGGELFFGEGSRLTVL.

V and J are TRBV5-8 and TRBJ1-5; no firm D call. Germline V lookup: CDR1 SGHTS, CDR2 YDEGEE. The CDR3 contains 19 residues. V was pared by 0 bases and J by 2 bases, with 21 bases between. The CDR3 DNA sequence: TGTGCCAGCAGCTTGGCGGAGTTATTTAGCCCAGGTGGCAATCAGCCCCAGCATTTT. Protein: CASSLAELFSPGGNQPQHF.

This clone appeared once. The rearrangement joins TRBV6-5 to TRBJ1-4, with D possibly being TRBD1 (6 bases). The germline V and J ends were trimmed by 8 bases and 3 bases, with 13 bases remaining between them. The CDR3 length is 14 residues. From germline, CDR1 is MNHEY and CDR2 SVGAGI. The CDR3 DNA is TGTGCCAGCGGTTTCAGGGGATCTAATGAAAAACTGTTTTTT. Residues: CASGFRGSNEKLFF.

The chain links TRBV25-1 to TRBJ1-5, with D perhaps TRBD1 (6 bases). V was clipped by 2 bases and J by 4 bases, with 9 bases between them. This CDR3 comprises 14 residues. CDR1 is MGHDK and CDR2 is SYGVNS in the germline V gene. CDR3 nucleotides: TGTGCCAGCAGTGAAGGGGGCCAGAATCAGCCCCAGCATTTT. This codes for CASSEGGQNQPQHF.

This clone occurred once. CDR3 coding DNA: TGTGCCAGCAGCAAACCCCGGGGGGACCGCACAGATACGCAGTATTTT. This translates into CASSKPRGDRTDTQYF. The chain uses TRBV27 and TRBJ2-3; the match to TRBD2 covers 7 bases. J gave up 1 base and V 6 bases, and 10 bases lay outside the gene matches. Germline CDR1 and CDR2: MNHEY and SMNVEV (reference sequence). This CDR3 spans 16 amino acids.

This chain joins TRBV19 and TRBJ1-4; TRBD1 matches 10 bases. CDR1 LNHDA and CDR2 SQIVND come from the germline V gene (reference sequence). The CDR3 is made up of 14 amino acids. V trimming: 6 bases; J trimming: 7 bases; junction bases outside the gene matches: 5. The CDR3 protein is CASSSGTGVEKLFF. The CDR3 region has the DNA TGTGCCAGTAGCTCCGGGACAGGGGTTGAAAAACTGTTTTTT. The whole variable domain, remainder taken from reference TRBV19 and TRBJ1-4, is DGGITQSPKYLFRKEGQNVTLSCEQNLNHDAMYWYRQDPGQGLRLIYYSQIVNDFQKGDIAEGYSVSREKKESFPLTVTSAQKNPTAFYLCASSSGTGVEKLFFGSGTQLSVL.

The chain links TRBV9 to TRBJ2-6; the match to TRBD1 covers 7 bases. There are 19 residues in the CDR3. The germline gives CDR1 SGDLS, CDR2 YYNGEE. V shed 4 bases and J 1 base; nucleotides not matched to a gene: 14. The CDR3 region has the DNA TGTGCCAGCAGCCCTAAACCGGGACAGCTACATTCTGGGGCCAACGTCCTGACTTTC. It encodes CASSPKPGQLHSGANVLTF.

In this sample, this clone turned up once. V is TRBV2 and J is TRBJ2-7, with a weak D call TRBD2 (6 bases). The ends were cut back, 0 bases at V and 4 bases at J, with 13 bases in the middle. The CDR3 has 15 residues. The germline V gene has CDR1 SNHLY and CDR2 FYNNEI. The CDR3 nucleotides read TGTGCCAGCAGTGAAGCGTGGGGGGTCCTATACGAGCAGTACTTC. This gives the protein CASSEAWGVLYEQYF.

In its sample, this clone was seen once. This chain uses TRBV12-3 or TRBV12-4 with TRBJ2-5; no definite D call. The ends were cut back, 6 bases at V and 7 bases at J, with 6 bases in the middle. The CDR3 covers 10 residues. The CDR3 reads CASSRGTQYF. The CDR3 DNA sequence: TGTGCCAGCAGCCGAGGGACCCAGTACTTC.

The CDR3 reads CASSQESAAKGPDTQYF. The CDR3 DNA follows: TGTGCCAGCAGCCAAGAGAGCGCGGCTAAAGGTCCAGATACGCAGTATTTT. This chain uses TRBV3-1 (or the pseudogene TRBV3-2) with TRBJ2-3; D call uncertain. The germline V and J ends were trimmed by 0 bases and 4 bases, with 17 bases remaining between them. The CDR3 sequence is 17 residues long. Germline V CDR1 and CDR2: LGHDT, YNNKEL (reference sequence).

This CDR3 reads CASSLDRYSPLHF. The CDR3 region has the DNA TGTGCCAGCAGCTTAGACCGCTATTCACCCCTCCACTTT. V usage is TRBV7-8 and J usage is TRBJ1-6; D gene ambiguous. Trimming removed 1 base at V and 8 bases at J, with 6 bases between. Looked up from germline, CDR1 is SGHVS and CDR2 is FQNEAQ. The CDR3 covers 13 residues. Looking up the rest from reference TRBV7-8 and TRBJ1-6 gives the full variable domain: GAGVSQSPRYKVAKRGQDVALRCDPISGHVSLFWYQQALGQGPEFLTYFQNEAQLDKSGLPSDRFFAERPEGSVSTLKIQRTQQEDSAVYLCASSLDRYSPLHFGNGTRLTVT.

J is TRBJ1-1 and V is TRBV5-1; TRBD1 might be the D (5 bases). V was trimmed by 4 bases and J by 3 bases, leaving 22 bases between them. Per germline, CDR1 SGHRS and CDR2 YFSETQ. The length of the CDR3 is 17 residues. CDR3 region: CASSPQGGGDGDTEAFF. The CDR3, as DNA: TGCGCCAGCAGCCCCCAAGGCGGAGGGGATGGAGACACTGAAGCTTTCTTT.

The V call is TRBV29-1, the J call TRBJ2-5, with D maybe TRBD1 (6 bases). CDR1 SQVTM and CDR2 ANQGSEA come from the germline V gene. Trimming cost V 5 bases and J 3 bases, with 13 bases left between them. The CDR3 totals 13 residues. CDR3 sequence (DNA): TGCAGCGTTCCCGAACAGGGTGAAGAGACCCAGTACTTC. Protein: CSVPEQGEETQYF.

The V call is TRBV5-1, the J call TRBJ2-5, with 12 bases that match TRBD1. CDR1 is SGHRS and CDR2 is YFSETQ in the germline V gene. V gave up 4 bases and J gave up 4 bases; unmatched junction bases: 8. CDR3 length: 16 residues. The CDR3 coding sequence is TGCGCCAGCAGCCCGGCCGGGACAGGGGGCATAGAGACCCAGTACTTC. The encoded protein is CASSPAGTGGIETQYF.

This rearrangement joins TRBV12-1 to TRBJ2-5; the D call of TRBD1 is as the table states it, not checked on the DNA. TRBV12-1 corresponds to a pseudogene. CDR3 size: 13 residues. The CDR3 coding sequence is TGTGCCAGCAGCTTGACAGGGGATGAGACCCAGTACTTC. This codes for CASSLTGDETQYF.

This clone has a single count. The V gene is TRBV19, the J gene TRBJ1-2; D gene ambiguous. V was clipped by 6 bases and J by 4 bases, with 9 bases between them. This CDR3 region has 12 residues. The germline V gene has CDR1 LNHDA and CDR2 SQIVND (reference sequence). The CDR3 region is CASSILGYGYTF. CDR3 DNA sequence: TGTGCCAGTAGCATATTAGGCTATGGCTACACCTTC.

The rearrangement uses TRBV18 and TRBJ1-2; no firm D call. Between the trimmed V and J ends, which lost 1 base and 3 bases, there was a span of 6 bases. The germline gives CDR1 KGHSH, CDR2 LQKENI. This CDR3 has 13 amino acids. The CDR3: CASSPRGDYGYTF. As DNA, the CDR3 is TGTGCCAGCTCACCACGGGGAGACTATGGCTACACCTTC.

V gene TRBV7-9 combines with J gene TRBJ2-5, with TRBD1 matching 7 bases. CDR1 and CDR2 from the germline V gene are SEHNR and FQNEAQ (reference sequence). V lost 5 bases to trimming and J lost 1 base; unmatched junction nucleotides: 7. This CDR3 is built from 15 residues. The CDR3 here is CASSIQGQPQETQYF. The CDR3 bases are TGTGCCAGCAGCATACAGGGGCAACCCCAAGAGACCCAGTACTTC.

This sequence joins TRBV18 and TRBJ1-4, with 8 bases lining up with TRBD1. The CDR3 is 15 residues long. Per germline, CDR1 KGHSH and CDR2 LQKENI. V shed 2 bases, J shed 6 bases, and the junction held 5 bases outside the gene matches. CDR3 protein: CASSPDQGADEKLFF. In DNA, the CDR3 is TGTGCCAGCTCACCAGATCAGGGGGCGGATGAAAAACTGTTTTTT.

J is TRBJ2-3 and V is TRBV5-1; a possible D gene is TRBD1 (5 bases). CDR3 length: 15 amino acids. Germline V CDR1 and CDR2: SGHRS, YFSETQ. With 0 bases removed from V and 1 base from J, the gap between germline ends came to 9 bases. CDR3 amino acids: CASSLEGARTDTQYF. The CDR3 bases are TGCGCCAGCAGCTTGGAAGGGGCCCGCACAGATACGCAGTATTTT. The complete variable domain, with remaining parts taken from reference TRBV5-1 and TRBJ2-3, reads KAGVTQTPRYLIKTRGQQVTLSCSPISGHRSVSWYQQTPGQGLQFLFEYFSETQRNKGNFPGRFSGRQFSNSRSEMNVSTLELGDSALYLCASSLEGARTDTQYFGPGTRLTVL.

This clone has only one observation. The chain carries TRBV7-9 and TRBJ2-3, with D possibly TRBD2 on 5 matching bases. The germline V gene has CDR1 SEHNR and CDR2 FQNEAQ (reference sequence). This CDR3 spans 15 amino acids. The germline V and J ends were trimmed by 6 bases and 0 bases, with 13 bases remaining between them. The CDR3 DNA follows: TGTGCCAGCAGAACCGGGCGGAGGAGCACAGATACGCAGTATTTT. This translates into CASRTGRRSTDTQYF.

The rearrangement uses TRBV7-9 and TRBJ1-2; tentative D call: TRBD1 (6 bases). CDR1 is SEHNR and CDR2 is FQNEAQ in the germline V gene (reference sequence). V lost 9 bases and J lost 4, with 27 bases in between. The CDR3 runs 17 residues. The CDR3 region has the DNA TGTGCCAGTCTGCCCGAGGGGGACAAGTCGGTCGGCTATGGCTACACCTTC. It translates to CASLPEGDKSVGYGYTF.

The genes are TRBV5-1 and TRBJ2-5; TRBD2 aligns across 13 bases. J was trimmed by 4 bases and V by 0 bases; bases with no gene match: 3. Germline V gene data show CDR1 as SGHRS and CDR2 as YFSETQ. This CDR3 spans 16 amino acids. CDR3 sequence (DNA): TGCGCCAGCAGCTTGGGACTAGCGGGGGGAGGAGAGACCCAGTACTTC. Protein: CASSLGLAGGGETQYF.

The genes are TRBV11-3 and TRBJ2-1; D is unresolved. The V end was cut by 5 bases, the J end by 5 bases, with 19 bases between. The CDR3 runs 16 residues. Germline CDR1 reads SGHNT; CDR2 reads YENEEA. This chain's CDR3 is CASSTRHQHEDNEQFF. CDR3 coding DNA: TGTGCCAGCAGCACCCGGCACCAACATGAGGACAATGAGCAGTTCTTC.